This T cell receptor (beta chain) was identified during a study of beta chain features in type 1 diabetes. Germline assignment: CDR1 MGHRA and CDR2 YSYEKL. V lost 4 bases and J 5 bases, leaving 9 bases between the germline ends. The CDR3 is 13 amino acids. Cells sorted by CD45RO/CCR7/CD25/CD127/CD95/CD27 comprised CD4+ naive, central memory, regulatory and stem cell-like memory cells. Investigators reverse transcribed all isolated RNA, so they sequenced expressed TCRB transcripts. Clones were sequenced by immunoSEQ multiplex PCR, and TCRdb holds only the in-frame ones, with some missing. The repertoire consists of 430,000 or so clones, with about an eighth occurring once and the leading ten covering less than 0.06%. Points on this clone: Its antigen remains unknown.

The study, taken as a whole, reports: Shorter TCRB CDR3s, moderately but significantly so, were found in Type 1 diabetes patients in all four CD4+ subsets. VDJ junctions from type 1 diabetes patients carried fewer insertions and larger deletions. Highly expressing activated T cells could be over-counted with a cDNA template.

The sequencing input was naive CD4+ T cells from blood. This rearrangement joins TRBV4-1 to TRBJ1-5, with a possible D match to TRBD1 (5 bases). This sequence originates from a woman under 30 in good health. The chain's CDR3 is CASSPRRDQPQHF. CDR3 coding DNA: TGCGCCAGCAGCCCTCGCAGGGATCAGCCCCAGCATTTT.